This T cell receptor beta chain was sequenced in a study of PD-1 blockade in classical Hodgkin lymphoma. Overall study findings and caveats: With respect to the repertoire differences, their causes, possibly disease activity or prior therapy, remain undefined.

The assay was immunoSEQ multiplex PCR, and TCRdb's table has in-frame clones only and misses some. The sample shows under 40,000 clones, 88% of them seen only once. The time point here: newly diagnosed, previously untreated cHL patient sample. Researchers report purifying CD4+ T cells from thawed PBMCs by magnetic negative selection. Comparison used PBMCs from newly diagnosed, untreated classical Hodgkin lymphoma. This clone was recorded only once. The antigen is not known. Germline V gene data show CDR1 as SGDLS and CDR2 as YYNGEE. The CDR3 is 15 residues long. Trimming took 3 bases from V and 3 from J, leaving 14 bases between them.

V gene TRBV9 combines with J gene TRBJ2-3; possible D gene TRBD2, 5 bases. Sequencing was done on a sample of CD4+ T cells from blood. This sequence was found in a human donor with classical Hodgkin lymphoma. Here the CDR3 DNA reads TGTGCCAGCAGCGCACCCTCGGGGAGTACAGATACGCAGTATTTT. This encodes CASSAPSGSTDTQYF.